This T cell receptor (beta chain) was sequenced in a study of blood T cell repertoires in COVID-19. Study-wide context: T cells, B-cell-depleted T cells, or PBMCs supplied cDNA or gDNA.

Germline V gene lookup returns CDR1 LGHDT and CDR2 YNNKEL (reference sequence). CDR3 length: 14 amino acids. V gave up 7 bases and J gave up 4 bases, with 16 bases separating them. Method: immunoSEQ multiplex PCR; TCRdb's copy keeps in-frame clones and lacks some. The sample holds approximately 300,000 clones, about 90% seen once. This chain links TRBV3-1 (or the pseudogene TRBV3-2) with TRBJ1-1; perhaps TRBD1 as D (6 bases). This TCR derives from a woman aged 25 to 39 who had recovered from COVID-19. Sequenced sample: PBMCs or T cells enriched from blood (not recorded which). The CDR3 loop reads CASNQEGGRTEAFF. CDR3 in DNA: TGTGCCAGCAACCAGGAAGGGGGTCGCACTGAAGCTTTCTTT.